Sequencing of this T cell receptor (beta chain) was carried out in a study of OX40 agonist ivuxolimab in advanced cancers. Study-wide context: Ivuxolimab is an agonistic anti-OX40 (CD134) antibody, and patients were treated with it. Patients were treated with intravenous ivuxolimab, dosed at 0.01 to 10 mg/kg and infused every 2 weeks.

Findings of the study overall: CD4+ and CD8+ blood T cells expanded clonally by week 6 at 0.1 to 3.0 mg/kg.

Baseline was the first blood sampling point, followed by cycle 4 day 1 and cycle 7 day 1. In its sample, this clone ranks as medium-sized. The target antigen is unknown. This CDR3 spans 15 amino acids. Germline CDR1 and CDR2: MNHNY and SVGAGI (reference sequence). V was clipped by 6 bases and J by 6 bases; unmatched bases: 9. Libraries were prepared by immunoSEQ multiplex PCR; TCRdb keeps only in-frame clonotypes and omits some of them. The data contain over 6,500 clones, around 75% of them seen just once; the ten biggest clones take up 50% to 65%. The J gene is TRBJ1-5, the V gene TRBV6-6, with TRBD1 matching over 9 bases. The sequence was collected from an adult with an advanced solid tumor such as melanoma, head and neck, liver or kidney cancer. Sequencing was performed on CD4+ or CD8+ T cells sorted from blood, taken in a trial of the OX40 agonist ivuxolimab. CDR3: CASREPGQGGQPQHF. In nucleotides, the CDR3 is TGTGCCAGCAGAGAGCCGGGACAGGGAGGTCAGCCCCAGCATTTT.